This TCR beta chain came from a study of cytomegalovirus exposure and HLA in healthy donors. Broader study findings: Researchers counted around 170 TCR beta chains as cytomegalovirus-associated. Earlier analysis yielded a pattern in which most TCR beta V segments were productive about 87% or about 30% of the time.

As for this clone: What it binds is not known.

Among the donors, all were healthy bone marrow donors. The V gene lost 5 bases and the J gene lost 4 bases, with 14 bases spanning the gap. Germline V gene sequence: CDR1 MGHRA, CDR2 YSYEKL. This CDR3 has 14 amino acids. PCR was performed using 60 Vbeta and 13 Jbeta primers. TCRdb's copy holds only in-frame clones and misses some; the assay was immunoSEQ multiplex PCR. Found here are more than 120,000 clones, under 90% of them singletons; the top ten hold about 2.3%. The chain has TRBV4-1 and TRBJ1-1, with D maybe TRBD1 (6 bases). Sequencing used PBMCs. This TCR came from a male donor in good health and CMV-seronegative. The CDR3 DNA reads as TGCGCCAGCAGCAACAGGGCCCAAGGCACTGAAGCTTTCTTT. Its protein product is CASSNRAQGTEAFF.